This TCR beta chain was captured by sequencing in a study of cytomegalovirus exposure and HLA in healthy donors (TCRdb year 2017). Concerning the study at large: An earlier analysis of roughly 610 of the donors reported approximately 280 Gb of sequence data and around 120 million unique TCR beta sequences obtained from about 200 million T cells. The genetic ancestry cluster associated with self-reported Caucasian donors included over 80% of the approximately 400 genotyped donors. Donor age, sex, ethnicity and CMV serostatus were compiled together with the repertoire data. Every repertoire in the discovery cohort had been generated on one and the same sequencing platform. Among around 400 genotyped donors of the cohort, an average of approximately 200,000 unique TCR beta nucleotide sequences was sequenced per donor, of which approximately 18% were non-productive. To decide whether each TCR beta V gene segment behaved as functional or pseudogenic, an earlier analysis of fewer than 750 of the donors relied on high-throughput TCR beta sequencing. Four or five DR-DQ haplotypes were treated as single units for association and clustering because of strong linkage in the cohort. An early release covering roughly 640 HLA-typed donors comprised roughly 300 gigabases of sequencing data and roughly 85 million unique TCR sequences. Class I and class II HLA loci were covered by the typing at four-digit resolution. To predict cytomegalovirus infection status, the study brought together high-throughput TCR immunosequencing, statistical association of individual TCRs with disease status, and machine learning. A separate validation cohort of about 110 different subjects was used in addition to the 666-subject first cohort. A later genetic analysis used genome-wide SNP genotypes for about three fifths of the 666 donors, treating that subset as a discovery cohort. In a later analysis, previously published TCR beta repertoires from fewer than 750 donors were re-analyzed and high-resolution HLA genotyping was added so that TCR occurrence patterns could be studied. The study aimed to test whether cataloging public T cell receptors could reveal signatures of past pathogen exposure. Typing coverage differed by locus: A, B, C, DRB1 and DQB1 were typed in about 620-630 donors, DQA1 in about 500, DPA1 in nearly 610, and DPB1 in around 490. The T cell repertoires of about 700 subjects were profiled by immunosequencing and related to cytomegalovirus serostatus. Rather than using new phenotypic data, the later analysis identified candidate immune exposures from TCR beta sequences and from how often those sequences occurred across donors.

About this clone itself: Its recognized antigen is unknown. Base qualities are not provided; no much larger clone lies one nucleotide away.

The cohort consisted of 650 to 850 healthy bone marrow donors. At the time of sampling, all cohort members were nominally healthy, though unrecorded immune exposures were likely present. The donor tested CMV seropositive and was one of the 289 seropositive cohort members. A peripheral blood sample was collected from each donor, and TCR beta sequencing was performed on peripheral blood mononuclear cells. The Qiagen DNeasy Blood Extraction Kit was used to extract genomic DNA from the blood cell samples. Sequences SGHRS (CDR1) and YFSETQ (CDR2) are obtained from the germline V gene. The CDR3 contains 13 residues, cysteine and phenylalanine counted. Only CDR3 DNA remains: 39 bases, in frame from the first base. V is pared back by 0 bases and J by 3 bases, with 6 bases lying between the germline termini. Here is what the overall study found, with its caveats: Some IMGT-functional V segments, including TRBV6-2 and TRBV6-3, could not be distinguished by the 87-base-pair reads and were therefore excluded. In both the original and validation cohorts, the classifier was reported to diagnose cytomegalovirus status with high specificity and sensitivity. Broadly in line with IMGT annotations, most TCR beta V segments showed up in productive rearrangements about 90% or about 30% of the time in an earlier analysis of 450 to 600 of the donors. When HLA alleles, especially DR and DQ, strongly co-occurred, TCR associations were difficult to assign to individual alleles. An association between a missense DCLRE1C variant and V-gene and J-gene trimming of TCR beta chains was found in a later genetic analysis and replicated in an independent cohort. A further reported finding was that TCR beta sequences accurately predicted the HLA-A and HLA-B alleles for most subjects in the first cohort. Immune exposure information for the cohort was limited to CMV serostatus. In a later genetic analysis, fewer N-insertions in productive TCRs were reported among donors in an Asian-associated ancestry cluster than the roughly 700-donor mean. Three of the identified cytomegalovirus-associated TCR beta chains were confirmed in vitro to be specific for cytomegalovirus antigens. The presence/absence analyses assumed that sequencing depth was roughly uniform across donors, and that assumption may not be true. In a later analysis, HLA-associated TCR beta chains showed more clonal expansion and lower generation probabilities than non-associated chains that were equally common. In a later analysis, the rate of TCR association differed among HLA loci, with DRB1 alleles having the most associated TCRs and HLA-C alleles having the fewest. Most TCR sequences were seen in very few donors, while some public TCRs were found in many individuals. Linkage disequilibrium might explain the correlated functional status among segregating V segments, but an unknown experimental factor could not be ruled out. Because some donors lacked HLA typing at each locus, the association tests relied only on the typed subset. According to a later analysis, most CMV-associated TCR beta chains appeared to be HLA-restricted, and the HLA associations seemed to be driven largely by CMV exposure. A later analysis reported that several top co-occurrence clusters appeared linked to parvovirus B19, influenza, CMV and Epstein-Barr virus. The authors suggested that the approach could potentially be extended to other disease states and immunological phenotypes. Only TCR beta chains were sequenced in this cohort, and the absence of alpha or paired-chain data limited detectable features. A later analysis associated 17,000 or so TCR beta sequences with specific HLA alleles at a false discovery rate of 0.05. A total of 164 TCR beta chains were listed by the study as associated with cytomegalovirus. Because counts were too low, 15 to 20 rarely observed V segments, including chromosome 9 orphons, were excluded from the earlier analysis of 587 of the donors. The sequencing pipeline was judged likely to have produced a cluster of highly shared sequence variants as a technical artifact.

Library preparation employed the immunoSEQ multiplex PCR assay. A mixture of 60 forward primers for TCR Vbeta segments and 13 reverse primers for TCR Jbeta segments was used in the multiplex PCR. The CDR3 region of rearranged TCR beta genes was amplified from genomic DNA with a multiplex PCR assay. The amplified TCR beta libraries were sequenced on the Illumina HiSeq System as 87-base-pair reads. In the original analysis: A later analysis tallied tens of millions of unique TCR beta chains across the 666 repertoires, and around 9.9 million of those chains were shared by two or more donors. A nearest-neighbor algorithm error-corrected the raw reads and collapsed the reads into unique sequences, merging closely related sequences to remove PCR and sequencing errors. To assign V, D and J gene segments, CDR3 sequences were aligned to IMGT reference sequences. For a sequence to be retained, at least a six-nucleotide match to both a V gene segment and a J gene segment was required. Rearrangements were called productive when the CDR3 lacked stop codons and stayed in frame with V and J; all others were non-productive. Following IMGT convention, CDR3 was defined as the stretch from the second conserved V-encoded cysteine to the conserved J-encoded phenylalanine. In an earlier analysis of around 540 of the donors, sequences lacking an unambiguous match to a single V gene segment were excluded. In an earlier analysis of some 590 of the donors, a V segment was called functional when productive rearrangements were above 56.7%, and segregating when the standard deviation between donors exceeded 5%. A statistical classification framework was built for diagnosing cytomegalovirus status from the catalog of TCR beta chain sequences. V and J gene assignment, in a later analysis, came from comparing TCR nucleotide sequences with IMGT/GENE-DB human TR gene sequences. The TCRdist pipeline was used in a later analysis to assign CDR3 sequences and most-parsimonious VDJ recombination scenarios. In a later analysis, each TCR beta chain was defined by its CDR3 amino acid sequence together with its V-gene family, and reads without a unique V-gene family were excluded. To address suspected cross-contamination and a sequencing artifact, a later analysis removed 550 to 750 highly shared, low-generation-probability nucleotide sequences. For each public chain, a later analysis derived a clonal expansion index from normalized ranks of inferred template counts within each repertoire. In a later analysis, generation probabilities were computed with a VDJ recombination model fitted to out-of-frame rearrangements, and the resulting probabilities were checked against IGoR. A later analysis scored TCR-TCR, TCR-HLA and TCR-CMV co-occurrence with hypergeometric tests, applying a repertoire-size bias correction to TCR pairs. A later analysis estimated false discovery rates by permuting HLA or CMV assignments 20 times. In a later analysis, co-occurring TCRs were grouped with DBSCAN, and TCRdist sequence similarity was added when clustering was performed within HLA-allele-positive subsets. For co-occurrence clustering, repertoires with fewer than 30,000 or more than 120,000 public chains were excluded, along with roughly 5 repertoires with anomalous nucleotide sharing. The immuneACCESS repertoire file appears here via TCRdb, limited to in-frame rearrangements. These files lack a portion of the clones; in checked studies, under half of the deficit traces to unresolved V genes, and the cause of the others is not known. Clone size and V and J calls were adopted from that table, with D and trimming inferred from the DNA. For this sample there are around 99,000 clones; 82% appear just once. In total, the top ten clones hold roughly 2.5% of the sample.

The source of this sequence is a man aged 25-45 years in good health and CMV-seropositive. Specimen: PBMCs. Recombination connected TRBV5-1 to TRBJ2-5, and possibly TRBD2, on 6 matching bases. The DNA sequence is TGCGCCAGCAGCTTGGGGGGGGAAGAGACCCAGTACTTC. It codes for CASSLGGEETQYF.